The rows below give T cell receptor beta chains drawn from one sample of a study of shared clonotypes between healthy human individuals. Sequencing used immunoSEQ multiplex PCR; TCRdb keeps in-frame clones, though not all of them. The repertoire holds some 2,400,000 clones, with almost 96% as singletons. Sequencing was performed on naive CD4+ T cells sorted from blood. The receptors were gathered from a man aged 18 to 29 in good health. Each CDR3 is given with its conserved first and last residue. The D gene is left open where the match is weak. For some rows the clone size is stated as once, few or many, or as a class when expanded; others skip it.

v_call	j_call	d_call	clone_size	cdr3_aa	cdr3_nt
TRBV4-1	TRBJ2-5	NA	NA	CASSQGRGQETQYF	TGCGCCAGCAGCCAAGGGAGGGGTCAAGAGACCCAGTACTTC
TRBV7-2	TRBJ2-1	NA	NA	CASSLVPGSYNEQFF	TGTGCCAGCAGCTTAGTTCCAGGGTCTTACAATGAGCAGTTCTTC
TRBV20-1	TRBJ2-5	NA	NA	CSAGGGETQYF	TGCAGTGCGGGGGGTGGAGAGACCCAGTACTTC
TRBV30	TRBJ1-5	NA	few	CAWSGLYSNQPQHF	TGTGCCTGGAGTGGCCTTTATAGCAATCAGCCCCAGCATTTT
TRBV6-6	TRBJ2-7	TRBD2	NA	CASSTPYGGVSYEQYF	TGTGCCAGCAGCACCCCCTACGGGGGGGTCTCCTACGAGCAGTACTTC
TRBV7-9	TRBJ2-7	NA	NA	CASSLEPGLGSYEQYF	TGTGCCAGCAGCTTAGAACCGGGCCTAGGATCCTACGAGCAGTACTTC
TRBV5-4	TRBJ2-7	NA	NA	CASSSVGGIGEQYF	TGTGCCAGCAGCTCTGTCGGGGGCATTGGCGAGCAGTACTTC
TRBV5-1	TRBJ2-1	NA	NA	CASSLFRGAGDNEQFF	TGCGCCAGCAGCTTGTTCAGGGGCGCGGGGGACAATGAGCAGTTCTTC
TRBV7-9	TRBJ1-4	TRBD1	NA	CASIGTASKGEKLFF	TGTGCCAGCATCGGGACAGCTTCGAAGGGAGAAAAACTGTTTTTT
TRBV5-1	TRBJ2-7	NA	once	CASSLGVWGREWYEQYF	TGCGCCAGCAGCTTGGGGGTTTGGGGCCGGGAGTGGTACGAGCAGTACTTC
TRBV11-2	TRBJ1-1	TRBD1	NA	CASSPLPGQANTEAFF	TGTGCCAGCAGCCCACTTCCGGGACAGGCCAACACTGAAGCTTTCTTT
TRBV11-2	TRBJ2-5	NA	NA	CASSLDRGVGGRNQETQYF	TGTGCCAGCAGCTTAGATCGCGGAGTGGGGGGGCGAAACCAAGAGACCCAGTACTTC
TRBV10-3	TRBJ2-7	TRBD2	NA	CAISDSGTTYEQYF	TGTGCCATCAGTGATTCCGGGACTACCTACGAGCAGTACTTC
TRBV5-1	TRBJ1-1	TRBD1	NA	CASGQGGMNTEAFF	TGCGCCAGCGGACAGGGCGGAATGAACACTGAAGCTTTCTTT
TRBV25-1	TRBJ2-1	NA	NA	CASNSYNNEQFF	TGTGCCAGCAACAGCTATAACAATGAGCAGTTCTTC
TRBV11-2	TRBJ1-5	NA	NA	CASSPNSNQPQHF	TGTGCCAGCAGCCCTAACTCTAATCAGCCCCAGCATTTT
TRBV5-6	TRBJ2-1	TRBD1	NA	CASSSQGGSSYNEQFF	TGTGCCAGCAGCTCACAGGGGGGTAGCTCCTACAATGAGCAGTTCTTC
TRBV4-1	TRBJ1-2	TRBD1	NA	CASSQDTGEIWGYTF	TGTGCCAGCAGCCAAGATACAGGGGAGATTTGGGGCTACACCTTC
TRBV7-2	TRBJ2-7	TRBD2	NA	CASSFRRLAGVDEQYF	TGTGCCAGCAGCTTCCGCAGGCTAGCGGGAGTGGACGAGCAGTACTTC
TRBV5-1	TRBJ1-2	NA	NA	CASSEGDYGYTF	TGCGCCAGCAGCGAGGGAGACTATGGCTACACCTTC
TRBV14	TRBJ1-1	NA	NA	CASSQDRFGAFF	TGTGCCAGCAGCCAAGATCGGTTTGGGGCTTTCTTT
TRBV6-1	TRBJ1-5	NA	NA	CASTERGGGQPQHF	TGTGCCAGCACCGAACGGGGAGGGGGTCAGCCCCAGCATTTT
TRBV6-6	TRBJ2-5	TRBD2	NA	CASRPSGSWETQYF	TGTGCCAGCAGACCTAGCGGGAGTTGGGAGACCCAGTACTTC
TRBV7-9	TRBJ2-7	NA	NA	CASSLDRSEQYF	TGTGCCAGCAGCCTGGATCGGTCCGAGCAGTACTTC
TRBV20-1	TRBJ2-5	NA	NA	CSASGEETQYF	TGCAGTGCTAGCGGGGAAGAGACCCAGTACTTC
TRBV27	TRBJ1-2	NA	NA	CASSSAGTLGYTF	TGTGCCAGCAGTTCCGCAGGGACGTTGGGCTACACCTTC
TRBV5-1	TRBJ1-6	TRBD1	once	CASSLEGTARNSPLHF	TGCGCCAGCAGCTTGGAGGGGACAGCCCGAAATTCACCCCTCCACTTT
TRBV2	TRBJ1-1	NA	NA	CASSWYAGNTEAFF	TGTGCCAGCAGTTGGTATGCAGGTAACACTGAAGCTTTCTTT
TRBV6-1	TRBJ2-2	NA	NA	CASSENTGKSIGELFF	TGTGCCAGCAGTGAAAACACAGGGAAATCGATCGGGGAGCTGTTTTTT
TRBV18	TRBJ2-5	NA	NA	CASSPPEGSQYF	TGTGCCAGCTCACCACCGGAGGGGTCCCAGTACTTC
TRBV7-3	TRBJ2-1	NA	NA	CASSSRGGEQFF	TGTGCCAGCAGCTCCCGTGGAGGGGAGCAGTTCTTC
TRBV7-9	TRBJ2-5	NA	NA	CASSFGWAGPRQETQYF	TGTGCCAGCAGCTTCGGGTGGGCCGGACCGCGCCAAGAGACCCAGTACTTC
TRBV30	TRBJ2-6	TRBD1	NA	CAWNSDRGQASF	TGTGCCTGGAATAGTGACAGGGGGCAGGCATCTTTC
TRBV25-1	TRBJ2-1	NA	NA	CASRGGPSYNEQFF	TGTGCCAGCAGGGGGGGGCCCTCCTACAATGAGCAGTTCTTC
TRBV7-9	TRBJ2-7	TRBD1	NA	CASSSIPGQGEQYF	TGTGCCAGCAGCTCCATCCCCGGACAGGGTGAGCAGTACTTC
TRBV5-1	TRBJ1-1	TRBD1	NA	CASSRGPNTEAFF	TGCGCCAGCAGCAGGGGGCCGAACACTGAAGCTTTCTTT
TRBV6-5	TRBJ1-1	NA	NA	CASRDPGREAFF	TGTGCCAGCAGGGATCCGGGCCGTGAAGCTTTCTTT
TRBV14	TRBJ1-1	NA	NA	CASSPLGLQMNTEAFF	TGTGCCAGCAGCCCCCTAGGGTTGCAAATGAACACTGAAGCTTTCTTT
TRBV28	TRBJ2-7	NA	NA	CASSFSGGVHYEQYF	TGTGCCAGCAGTTTTTCGGGGGGCGTCCACTACGAGCAGTACTTC